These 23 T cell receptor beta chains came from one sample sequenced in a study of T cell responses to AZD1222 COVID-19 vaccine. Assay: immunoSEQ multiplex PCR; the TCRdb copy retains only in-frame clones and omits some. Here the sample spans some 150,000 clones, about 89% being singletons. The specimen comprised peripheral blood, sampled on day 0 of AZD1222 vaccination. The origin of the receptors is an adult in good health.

The CDR3 loop is CASSQNRVANYGYTF. CDR3 bases: TGTGCCAGCAGCCAGAACAGGGTAGCTAACTATGGCTACACCTTC. V and J are TRBV7-8 and TRBJ1-2; weak D call: TRBD1 (6 bases). CDR3 length: 15 amino acids. Germline V gene sequence: CDR1 SGHVS, CDR2 FQNEAQ. Trimming removed 5 bases at V and 0 bases at J, with 13 bases between.

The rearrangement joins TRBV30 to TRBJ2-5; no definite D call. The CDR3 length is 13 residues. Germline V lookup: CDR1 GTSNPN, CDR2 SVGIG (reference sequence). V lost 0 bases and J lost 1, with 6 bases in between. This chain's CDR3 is CAWSVQSQETQYF. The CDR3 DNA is TGTGCCTGGAGTGTACAGAGCCAAGAGACCCAGTACTTC. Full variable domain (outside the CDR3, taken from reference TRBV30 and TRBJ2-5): SQTIHQWPATLVQPVGSPLSLECTVEGTSNPNLYWYRQAAGRGLQLLFYSVGIGQISSEVPQNLSASRPQDRQFILSSKKLLLSDSGFYLCAWSVQSQETQYFGPGTRLLVL.

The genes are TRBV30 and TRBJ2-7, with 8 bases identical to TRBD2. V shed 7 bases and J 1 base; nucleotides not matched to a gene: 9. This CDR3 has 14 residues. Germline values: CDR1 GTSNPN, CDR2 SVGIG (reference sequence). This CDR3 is CAYQRAGASYEQYF. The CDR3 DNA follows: TGTGCCTATCAGAGAGCGGGAGCTTCCTACGAGCAGTACTTC.

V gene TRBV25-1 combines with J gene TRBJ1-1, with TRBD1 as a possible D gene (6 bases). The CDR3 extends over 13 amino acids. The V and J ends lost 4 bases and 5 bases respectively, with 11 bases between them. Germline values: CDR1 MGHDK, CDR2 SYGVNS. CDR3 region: CASSARGLTEAFF. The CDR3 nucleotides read TGTGCCAGCAGTGCCCGGGGGCTGACTGAAGCTTTCTTT.

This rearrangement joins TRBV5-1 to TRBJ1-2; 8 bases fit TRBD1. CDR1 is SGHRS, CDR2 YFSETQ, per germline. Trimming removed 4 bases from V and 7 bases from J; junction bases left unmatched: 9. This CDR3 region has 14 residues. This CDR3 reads CASSGQDREGGYTF. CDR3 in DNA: TGCGCCAGCAGCGGACAGGACAGGGAAGGTGGCTACACCTTC.

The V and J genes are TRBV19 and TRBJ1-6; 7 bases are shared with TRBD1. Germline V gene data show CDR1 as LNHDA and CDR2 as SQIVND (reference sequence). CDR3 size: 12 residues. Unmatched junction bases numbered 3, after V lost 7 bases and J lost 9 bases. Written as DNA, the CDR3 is TGTGCCAGTAACAGGGGAAGTTCACCCCTCCACTTT. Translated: CASNRGSSPLHF.

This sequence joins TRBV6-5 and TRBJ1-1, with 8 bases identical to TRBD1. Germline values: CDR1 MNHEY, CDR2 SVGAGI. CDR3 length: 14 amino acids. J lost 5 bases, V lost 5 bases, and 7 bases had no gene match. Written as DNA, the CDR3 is TGTGCCAGCAGTCCGGACAGGGCGGGGACTGAAGCTTTCTTT. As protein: CASSPDRAGTEAFF.

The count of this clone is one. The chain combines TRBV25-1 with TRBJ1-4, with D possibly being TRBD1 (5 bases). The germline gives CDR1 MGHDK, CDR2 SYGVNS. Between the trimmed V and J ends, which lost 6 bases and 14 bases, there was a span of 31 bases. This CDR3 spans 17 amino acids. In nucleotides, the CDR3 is TGTGCCAGCAGAAAATTGCAGGGTGGCCACTTGTGGTTTCTGCTGTTTTTT. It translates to CASRKLQGGHLWFLLFF.

Written as DNA, the CDR3 is TGTGCCAGCAGCTTAGGGGGCGTAGATACGCAGTATTTT. It codes for CASSLGGVDTQYF. The J gene is TRBJ2-3, the V gene TRBV11-2; D is perhaps TRBD1 (5 bases). This CDR3 is 13 amino acids long. CDR1 and CDR2 (germline): SGHAT, FQNNGV. The V end lost 1 base, the J end lost 5 bases, and 7 bases lay between the germline ends.

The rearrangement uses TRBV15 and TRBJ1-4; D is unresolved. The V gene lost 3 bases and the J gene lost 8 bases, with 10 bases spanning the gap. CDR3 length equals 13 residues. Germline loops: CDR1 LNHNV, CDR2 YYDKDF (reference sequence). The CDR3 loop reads CATSRAMGEKLFF. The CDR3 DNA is TGTGCCACCAGCAGGGCTATGGGAGAAAAACTGTTTTTT.

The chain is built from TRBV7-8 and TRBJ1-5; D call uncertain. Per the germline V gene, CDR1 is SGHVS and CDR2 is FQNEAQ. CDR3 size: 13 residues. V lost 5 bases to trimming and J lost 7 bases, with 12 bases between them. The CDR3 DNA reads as TGTGCCAGCAGCCTACTCGACATCCAGCCCCAGCATTTT. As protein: CASSLLDIQPQHF.

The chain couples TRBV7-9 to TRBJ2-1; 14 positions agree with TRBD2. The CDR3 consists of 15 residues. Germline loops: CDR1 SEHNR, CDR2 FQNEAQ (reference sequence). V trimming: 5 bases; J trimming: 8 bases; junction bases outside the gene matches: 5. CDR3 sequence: CASSPGLAGVYEQFF. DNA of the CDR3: TGTGCCAGCAGCCCGGGACTAGCGGGAGTCTATGAGCAGTTCTTC.

The CDR3 loop reads CASSIDLYNEQFF. In nucleotides, the CDR3 is TGTGCCAGTAGTATAGATCTATACAATGAGCAGTTCTTC. The V and J genes are TRBV19 and TRBJ2-1; no firm D call. The CDR3 runs 13 residues. The ends were cut back, 0 bases at V and 4 bases at J, with 4 bases in the middle. Germline CDR1 reads LNHDA; CDR2 reads SQIVND (reference sequence). Together with reference TRBV19 and TRBJ2-1, the CDR3 gives the full variable domain: DGGITQSPKYLFRKEGQNVTLSCEQNLNHDAMYWYRQDPGQGLRLIYYSQIVNDFQKGDIAEGYSVSREKKESFPLTVTSAQKNPTAFYLCASSIDLYNEQFFGPGTRLTVL.

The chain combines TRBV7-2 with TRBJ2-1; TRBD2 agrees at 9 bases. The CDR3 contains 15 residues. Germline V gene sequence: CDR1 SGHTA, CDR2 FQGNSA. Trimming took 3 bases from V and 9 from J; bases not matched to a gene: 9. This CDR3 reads CASSFGGRGNGEQFF. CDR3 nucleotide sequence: TGTGCCAGCAGCTTTGGCGGGAGGGGGAATGGTGAGCAGTTCTTC.

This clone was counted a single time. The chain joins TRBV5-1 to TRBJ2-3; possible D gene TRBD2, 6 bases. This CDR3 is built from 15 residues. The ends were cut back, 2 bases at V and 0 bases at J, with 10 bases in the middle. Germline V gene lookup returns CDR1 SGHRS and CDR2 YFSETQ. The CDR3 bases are TGCGCCAGCAGCTTCTACGGAGGGAGCACAGATACGCAGTATTTT. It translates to CASSFYGGSTDTQYF.

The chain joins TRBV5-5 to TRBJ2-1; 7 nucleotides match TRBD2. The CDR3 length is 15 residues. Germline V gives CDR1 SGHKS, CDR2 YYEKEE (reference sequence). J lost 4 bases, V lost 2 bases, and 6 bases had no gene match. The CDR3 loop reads CASSLSGIAYNEQFF. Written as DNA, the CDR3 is TGTGCCAGCAGCTTAAGCGGGATAGCTTACAATGAGCAGTTCTTC.

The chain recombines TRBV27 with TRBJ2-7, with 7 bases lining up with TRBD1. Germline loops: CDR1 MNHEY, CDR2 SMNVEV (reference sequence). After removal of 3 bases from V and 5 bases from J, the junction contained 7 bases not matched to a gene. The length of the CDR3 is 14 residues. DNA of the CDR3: TGTGCCAGCAGTTTCCAGACAGGGCACAACGAGCAGTACTTC. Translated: CASSFQTGHNEQYF.

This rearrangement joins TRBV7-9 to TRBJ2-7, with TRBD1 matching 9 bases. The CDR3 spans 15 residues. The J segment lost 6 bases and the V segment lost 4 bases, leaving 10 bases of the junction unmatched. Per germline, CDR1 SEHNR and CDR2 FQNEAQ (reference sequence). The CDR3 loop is CASSSLGDRVPEQYF. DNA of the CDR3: TGTGCCAGCAGCTCCCTCGGGGACAGGGTTCCCGAGCAGTACTTC.

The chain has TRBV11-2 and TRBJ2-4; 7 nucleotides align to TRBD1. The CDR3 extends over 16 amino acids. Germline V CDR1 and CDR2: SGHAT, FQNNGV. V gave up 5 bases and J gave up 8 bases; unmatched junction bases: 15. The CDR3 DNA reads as TGTGCCAGCAGCCCTATCTTGACAGGGCGGAAAGACATTCAGTACTTC. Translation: CASSPILTGRKDIQYF.

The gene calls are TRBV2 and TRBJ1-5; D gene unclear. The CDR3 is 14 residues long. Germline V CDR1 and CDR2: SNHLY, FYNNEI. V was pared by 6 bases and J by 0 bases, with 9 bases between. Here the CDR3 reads CASRDLYSNQPQHF. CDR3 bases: TGTGCCAGCAGGGACCTCTATAGCAATCAGCCCCAGCATTTT.

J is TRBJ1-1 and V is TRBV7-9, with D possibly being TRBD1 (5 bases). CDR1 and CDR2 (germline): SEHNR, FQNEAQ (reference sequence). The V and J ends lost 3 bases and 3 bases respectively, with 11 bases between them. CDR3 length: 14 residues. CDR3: CASSLVLGDTEAFF. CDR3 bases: TGTGCCAGCAGCTTGGTCTTGGGGGACACTGAAGCTTTCTTT. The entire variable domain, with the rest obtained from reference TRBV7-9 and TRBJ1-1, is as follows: DTGVSQNPRHKITKRGQNVTFRCDPISEHNRLYWYRQTLGQGPEFLTYFQNEAQLEKSRLLSDRFSAERPKGSFSTLEIQRTEQGDSAMYLCASSLVLGDTEAFFGQGTRLTVV.

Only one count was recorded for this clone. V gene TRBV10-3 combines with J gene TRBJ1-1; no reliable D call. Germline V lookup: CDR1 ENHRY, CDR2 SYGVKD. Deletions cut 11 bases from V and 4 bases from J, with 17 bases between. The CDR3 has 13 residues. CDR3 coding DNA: TGTGCCGCCGGAGCTCAGGAGGGCACTGAAGCTTTCTTT. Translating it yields CAAGAQEGTEAFF.

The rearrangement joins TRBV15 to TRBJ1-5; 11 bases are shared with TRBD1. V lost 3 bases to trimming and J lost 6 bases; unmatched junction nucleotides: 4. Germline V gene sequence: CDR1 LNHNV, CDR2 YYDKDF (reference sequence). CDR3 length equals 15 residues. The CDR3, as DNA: TGTGCCACCAGCAGTGGACAGGGGGCAGTTCAGCCCCAGCATTTT. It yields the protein CATSSGQGAVQPQHF.